This TCR beta chain was recorded in a study of blood T cell repertoires in COVID-19. The CDR3 consists of 14 residues. Trimming shortened V by 5 bases and J by 5 bases, and 13 bases separated the two germline ends. The germline V gene has CDR1 LGHDT and CDR2 YNNKEL (reference sequence). Method: immunoSEQ multiplex PCR; TCRdb's copy keeps in-frame clones and lacks some. The sample yields 150,000 to 200,000 clones, around 84% seen once. The table lists this clone with a few counts. The sequenced material came from PBMCs or T cells enriched from blood (not recorded which). This sequence was found in a man aged 40-49 years who had recovered from COVID-19. The chain couples TRBV3-1 (or the pseudogene TRBV3-2) to TRBJ1-5; the D gene is possibly TRBD1 (6 bases). The CDR3 DNA reads as TGTGCCAGCAGCTCGGGGGGCCTATATCAGCCCCAGCATTTT. The encoded protein is CASSSGGLYQPQHF.